This TCR beta chain was obtained from a study of CD8 T cells in Susac syndrome. When the RNA was reverse transcribed, random hexamers were used with an input of 0.5 to 1 ug. In TCRdb, the immunoSEQ multiplex PCR reads were re-called with MiXCR into one record per CDR3 protein. The repertoire consists of some 300,000 distinct CDR3 sequences, with over 75% occurring once and the leading ten covering roughly 0.17%. CDR1 and CDR2 from the germline V gene are MDHEN and SYDVKM. This CDR3 has 15 amino acids. With 6 bases removed from V and 7 bases from J, the gap between germline ends came to 19 bases. J is TRBJ2-1 and V is TRBV28, with a weak D call TRBD2 (6 bases). This sequence was found in a human donor with multiple sclerosis. Sequencing was done on a sample of CD8+ T cells from PBMCs. CDR3 nucleotide sequence: TGTGCCAGCAGGCAGAGCGGAGGGGCCTGGAATGAGCAGTTCTTC. This codes for CASRQSGGAWNEQFF. The full variable domain, rest sourced from reference TRBV28 and TRBJ2-1, is DVKVTQSSRYLVKRTGEKVFLECVQDMDHENMFWYRQDPGLGLRLIYFSYDVKMKEKGDIPEGYSVSREKKERFSLILESASTNQTSMYLCASRQSGGAWNEQFFGPGTRLTVL.